A single sample is the source of the 14 T cell receptor beta chains below, sequenced in a study of T cell responses to AZD1222 COVID-19 vaccine. Measured with immunoSEQ multiplex PCR; TCRdb has only the in-frame clones, and not every one. The sample has around 180,000 clones, approximately 92% seen once. The input for sequencing was peripheral blood, taken on day 0 of AZD1222 vaccination. The receptor set was obtained from an adult in good health.

This rearrangement joins TRBV6-5 to TRBJ1-2, with TRBD1 matching 8 bases. Germline values: CDR1 MNHEY, CDR2 SVGAGI. J lost 8 bases, V lost 8 bases, and 13 bases had no gene match. The CDR3 has 14 residues. CDR3 in DNA: TGTGCCAGCCTGGTCATCCAGGGGGCGGGAGGCTACACCTTC. Translating gives CASLVIQGAGGYTF.

The chain is built from TRBV5-1 and TRBJ2-5; the match to TRBD1 covers 7 bases. This CDR3 spans 14 amino acids. Germline values: CDR1 SGHRS, CDR2 YFSETQ. With 2 bases clipped from V and 5 bases from J, the junction kept 6 bases outside the gene matches. Written as DNA, the CDR3 is TGCGCCAGCAGCTTACAGGGGATAGACGAGACCCAGTACTTC. Its translation is CASSLQGIDETQYF.

In this sample, this clone turned up a few times. J is TRBJ1-1 and V is TRBV5-8; tentatively, D is TRBD1 (5 bases). The CDR3 has 16 amino acids. The ends were cut back, 1 base at V and 1 base at J, with 14 bases in the middle. Per germline, CDR1 SGHTS and CDR2 YDEGEE. CDR3 sequence reads: CASSLLLFTGNTEAFF. The CDR3 DNA is TGTGCCAGCAGCTTGTTATTGTTTACAGGGAACACTGAAGCTTTCTTT.

The chain combines TRBV14 with TRBJ2-2; TRBD2 might be the D (5 bases). Germline values: CDR1 SGHDN, CDR2 FVKESK. The CDR3 spans 16 residues. Trimming took 5 bases from V and 9 from J, leaving 22 bases between them. The CDR3 bases are TGTGCCAGCAGCAGTCGAGGCCTCGCCCCGGGAAGGGAGCTGTTTTTT. It translates to CASSSRGLAPGRELFF.

This clone was detected only a few times. The V call is TRBV25-1, the J call TRBJ2-1; D is ambiguous. The V and J ends lost 1 base and 9 bases respectively, with 7 bases between them. Germline-derived CDR1 and CDR2 are MGHDK and SYGVNS. The length of the CDR3 is 12 residues. CDR3 sequence reads: CASSESVGEQFF. The DNA for the CDR3 is TGTGCCAGCAGTGAATCAGTGGGTGAGCAGTTCTTC.

This clone was recorded only once. The rearrangement joins TRBV6-5 to TRBJ2-3; D uncertain. The CDR3 length is 14 residues. Per the germline V gene, CDR1 is MNHEY and CDR2 is SVGAGI. V lost 6 bases, J lost 4 bases, and 14 bases lay in between. CDR3 region: CASSVNWAADTQYF. Here the CDR3 DNA reads TGTGCCAGCAGCGTTAATTGGGCGGCAGATACGCAGTATTTT.

The chain joins TRBV5-6 to TRBJ2-1; no reliable D call. CDR3 size: 16 residues. V was shortened by 2 bases and J by 4 bases, with 16 bases between the two germline ends. The germline V gene has CDR1 SGHDT and CDR2 YYEEEE. CDR3 amino acids: CASSFEVQASYNEQFF. The CDR3 bases are TGTGCCAGCAGCTTCGAGGTTCAGGCCTCGTACAATGAGCAGTTCTTC.

The chain carries TRBV25-1 and TRBJ2-7, with 9 bases fitting TRBD1. Germline V gene lookup returns CDR1 MGHDK and CDR2 SYGVNS. J was trimmed by 7 bases and V by 2 bases; bases with no gene match: 6. The CDR3 length is 14 residues. CDR3 coding DNA: TGTGCCAGCAGTGAACGACAGGGGGGAGTGGAGCAGTACTTC. Translated: CASSERQGGVEQYF.

The gene calls are TRBV10-3 and TRBJ1-5; possible D gene TRBD1, 6 bases. V gave up 3 bases and J gave up 6 bases, with 9 bases separating them. In germline, CDR1 is ENHRY, CDR2 SYGVKD. This CDR3 contains 13 residues. In DNA form, the CDR3 reads TGTGCCATCAGTGACAGGGGTACTCAGCCCCAGCATTTT. Protein product: CAISDRGTQPQHF.

The rearrangement joins TRBV19 to TRBJ1-1; D is possibly TRBD1 (5 bases). Trimming cost V 8 bases and J 9 bases, with 13 bases left between them. Germline V gene lookup returns CDR1 LNHDA and CDR2 SQIVND (reference sequence). The CDR3 totals 11 residues. CDR3 DNA: TGTGCCAGTGTATTAGGGGTACAAGCTTTCTTT. Translation gives CASVLGVQAFF. Variable domain in full (rest from reference TRBV19 and TRBJ1-1): DGGITQSPKYLFRKEGQNVTLSCEQNLNHDAMYWYRQDPGQGLRLIYYSQIVNDFQKGDIAEGYSVSREKKESFPLTVTSAQKNPTAFYLCASVLGVQAFFGQGTRLTVV.

This clone has more than one count but fewer than ten. V is TRBV4-3 and J is TRBJ1-1; maybe TRBD1 (6 bases). V shed 0 bases and J shed 4 bases, with 15 bases lying between them. The CDR3 spans 16 residues. Germline V gives CDR1 LGHNA, CDR2 YSLEER. CDR3 in DNA: TGCGCCAGCAGCCAAGATGCGGGGGCAGCCGCCACTGAAGCTTTCTTT. Amino acid sequence: CASSQDAGAAATEAFF.

The chain carries TRBV7-6 and TRBJ2-1, with 10 bases that match TRBD2. V was pared by 4 bases and J by 2 bases, with 8 bases of the junction left unmatched. CDR1 and CDR2 (germline): SGHVS, FNYEAQ. The length of the CDR3 is 17 residues. This chain's CDR3 is CASSSPLAGATYNEQFF. The DNA for the CDR3 is TGTGCCAGCAGCTCTCCCCTAGCGGGAGCAACCTACAATGAGCAGTTCTTC.

The chain couples TRBV7-9 to TRBJ2-1; 8 bases fit TRBD2. V was clipped by 5 bases and J by 8 bases; unmatched bases: 5. Germline V gene lookup returns CDR1 SEHNR and CDR2 FQNEAQ (reference sequence). The CDR3 is made up of 13 amino acids. CDR3 in DNA: TGTGCCAGCAGCGGTCCCGGGGGGGATGAGCAGTTCTTC. It specifies CASSGPGGDEQFF.

V is TRBV25-1 and J is TRBJ1-1, with a possible D match to TRBD1 (6 bases). Germline loops: CDR1 MGHDK, CDR2 SYGVNS. V gave up 2 bases and J gave up 4 bases, with 14 bases separating them. The CDR3 runs to 15 residues. Here the CDR3 reads CASSEPDRPLTEAFF. Here the CDR3 DNA reads TGTGCCAGCAGTGAACCTGACAGGCCCCTCACTGAAGCTTTCTTT. Full variable domain (outside the CDR3, taken from reference TRBV25-1 and TRBJ1-1): EADIYQTPRYLVIGTGKKITLECSQTMGHDKMYWYQQDPGMELHLIHYSYGVNSTEKGDLSSESTVSRIRTEHFPLTLESARPSHTSQYLCASSEPDRPLTEAFFGQGTRLTVV.